The 5 T cell receptor beta chains reported below all come from one sample, sequenced in a study of patients and donors after allogeneic stem cell transplantation. TCRdb independently ran MiXCR on the RT-PCR reads; one entry per CDR3 protein. The table records about a million distinct CDR3 sequences, over 15% of them present only once. Sequenced: blood, either unsorted or a sorted T cell fraction (not recorded which). The receptor set was obtained from a human donor who was either an allogeneic HSCT recipient or a stem cell or donor lymphocyte infusion donor (not recorded which). It is not recorded whose cells these are; they may come from a transplant donor.

The chain combines TRBV30 with TRBJ2-1; TRBD1 or TRBD2 may be the D gene (6 bases each). Germline V gene data show CDR1 as GTSNPN and CDR2 as SVGIG (reference sequence). The CDR3 extends over 12 amino acids. V was shortened by 3 bases and J by 14 bases, with 17 bases between the two germline ends. In DNA, the CDR3 is TGTGCCTGGAGCGTGCCTAGAGGGGGGAAGTTCTTC. It is translated as CAWSVPRGGKFF.

Only a few counts were recorded for this clonotype. CDR3: CASSVAGVNEQFF. In nucleotides, the CDR3 is TGTGCCAGCAGCGTAGCTGGGGTAAATGAGCAGTTCTTC. The chain is built from TRBV9 and TRBJ2-1; D is undetermined. Trimming pared 0 bases from V and 7 bases from J, leaving 8 bases between. The germline V gene encodes CDR1 SGDLS and CDR2 YYNGEE. This CDR3 region has 13 residues.

Notes on this clonotype: A read error may account for a junction end that differs from germline. The chain combines TRBV2 with TRBJ1-3, with no clear D. Germline assignment: CDR1 SNHLY and CDR2 FYNNEI. The CDR3 length is 14 residues. CDR3 protein: CASSEVGGGNTIYF. The CDR3 coding sequence is TGTGCCAGCAGCGAAGTGGGTGGTGGAAACACCATATATTTT.

The chain combines TRBV30 with TRBJ1-4; maybe TRBD1 (5 bases). The germline gives CDR1 GTSNPN, CDR2 SVGIG (reference sequence). Trimming removed 7 bases from V and 3 bases from J, with 15 bases in between. This CDR3 comprises 14 residues. CDR3 DNA: TGTGCCTCGGACCACCGGGGACCTAATGAAAAACTGTTTTTT. Translation: CASDHRGPNEKLFF.

In its sample, this clonotype was seen a few times. The chain links TRBV6-1 to TRBJ2-5; D is possibly TRBD1 (5 bases). Deletions cut 7 bases from V and 0 bases from J, with 12 bases between. CDR3 length: 14 amino acids. Germline V gene lookup returns CDR1 MNHNS and CDR2 SASEGT. CDR3 protein: CASKGAYDQETQYF. DNA for the CDR3: TGTGCCAGCAAAGGGGCCTACGACCAAGAGACCCAGTACTTC.